These 25 T cell receptor beta chains originate from one sample sequenced in a study of CD8 T cells in Susac syndrome. When the RNA was reverse transcribed, random hexamers were used with an input of roughly 0.5 to 1 ug. TCRdb reprocessed the immunoSEQ multiplex PCR reads via MiXCR and lists one record per CDR3 protein. The sample lists approximately 260,000 distinct CDR3 sequences; about 95% were seen once. The sequenced material came from CD4+ T cells from PBMCs. These receptors originate from a human donor with Susac syndrome.

This clonotype was picked up one time. V is TRBV5-4 and J is TRBJ2-3, with 7 bases matching TRBD2. CDR1 SGHNT and CDR2 YYREEE come from the germline V gene (reference sequence). The junction had 7 bases not matched to a gene; V was cut back by 4 bases and J by 5 bases. There are 14 residues in the CDR3. The CDR3 region is CASSLDWGGDTQYF. In nucleotides, the CDR3 is TGTGCCAGCAGCCTGGACTGGGGGGGAGATACGCAGTATTTT.

V is TRBV29-1 and J is TRBJ1-5; no firm D call. This CDR3 contains 14 residues. Per the germline V gene, CDR1 is SQVTM and CDR2 is ANQGSEA. Trimming shortened V by 7 bases and J by 0 bases, and 13 bases separated the two germline ends. The CDR3 here is CSAQVGDSNQPQHF. The CDR3 DNA is TGCAGCGCCCAAGTGGGTGATAGCAATCAGCCCCAGCATTTT.

The chain couples TRBV5-6 to TRBJ1-2; D unresolved. Deletions cut 5 bases from V and 5 bases from J, with 7 bases between. The germline V gene encodes CDR1 SGHDT and CDR2 YYEEEE. The CDR3 is made up of 11 amino acids. CDR3 sequence reads: CASRGLYGYTF. The DNA for the CDR3 is TGTGCCAGCAGAGGGCTTTATGGCTACACCTTC.

CDR3 sequence reads: CASSLVTNYGYTF. CDR3 nucleotides: TGTGCCAGCAGCTTAGTTACTAACTATGGCTACACCTTC. The rearrangement joins TRBV7-9 to TRBJ1-2; D is undetermined. Germline CDR1 and CDR2: SEHNR and FQNEAQ (reference sequence). Trimming took off 1 base at V and 0 bases at J, with 3 bases between the two ends. The CDR3 has 13 amino acids.

The chain carries TRBV7-3 and TRBJ2-2; D unresolved. The CDR3 is made up of 12 amino acids. Germline assignment: CDR1 SGHTA and CDR2 FQGTGA. The V end was cut by 1 base, the J end by 6 bases, with 3 bases between. The CDR3 spells CASSLIPGELFF. The CDR3 bases are TGTGCCAGCAGCTTAATCCCCGGGGAGCTGTTTTTT.

This clonotype was seen a few times. This sequence joins TRBV12-3 or TRBV12-4 and TRBJ1-2; 7 nucleotides agree with TRBD1. The ends lost 4 bases at V and 7 bases at J; junction bases unmatched: 0. CDR3 length: 11 amino acids. The CDR3 sequence is CASSYRGGYTF. The CDR3 coding sequence is TGTGCCAGCAGTTACAGGGGTGGCTACACCTTC.

The chain links TRBV7-9 to TRBJ2-5; possibly TRBD2 for D (6 bases). The germline gives CDR1 SEHNR, CDR2 FQNEAQ (reference sequence). Trimming left V 8 bases short and J 5 bases short, with 15 bases between. The CDR3 loop spans 13 amino acids. This chain's CDR3 is CASSVGRGETQYF. The CDR3 region has the DNA TGTGCCAGCTCGGTGGGCCGGGGGGAGACCCAGTACTTC.

The gene calls are TRBV10-3 and TRBJ1-2; the D gene is possibly TRBD1 (6 bases). The CDR3 extends over 14 amino acids. V lost 2 bases to trimming and J lost 3 bases, with 10 bases between them. Germline V gene sequence: CDR1 ENHRY, CDR2 SYGVKD. The CDR3 region is CAISEGQQYYGYTF. The CDR3 coding sequence is TGTGCCATCAGTGAGGGACAGCAATACTATGGCTACACCTTC.

CDR3 DNA: TGTGCCAGCAGCCAAAATATACAGGGGAGCTCCTACGAGCAGTACTTC. As protein: CASSQNIQGSSYEQYF. The chain recombines TRBV14 with TRBJ2-7; 7 bases map to TRBD1. The CDR3 spans 16 residues. The V gene's germline CDR1 is SGHDN and CDR2 FVKESK. V lost 2 bases and J lost 0; bases outside the gene matches: 7.

V and J are TRBV27 and TRBJ2-6; no clear D gene. Trimming stripped 8 bases from V and 4 bases from J, with 15 bases between. CDR3 length: 15 residues. Germline V gives CDR1 MNHEY, CDR2 SMNVEV (reference sequence). The CDR3 DNA follows: TGTGCCAGCTGTCTAGGGTCCACCGGGGCCAACGTCCTGACTTTC. It specifies CASCLGSTGANVLTF.

In nucleotides, the CDR3 is TGTGCCAGGGAGAGGGGAGAAAAACTGTTTTTT. It translates to CARERGEKLFF. The genes are TRBV30 and TRBJ1-4; possible D gene TRBD1, 5 bases. This CDR3 is 11 amino acids long. The V gene lost 8 bases and the J gene lost 8 bases, with 12 bases spanning the gap. The germline gives CDR1 GTSNPN, CDR2 SVGIG (reference sequence).

J is TRBJ2-1 and V is TRBV19; TRBD2 matches 9 bases. V gave up 6 bases and J gave up 4 bases; unmatched junction bases: 4. The germline gives CDR1 LNHDA, CDR2 SQIVND (reference sequence). The CDR3 contains 14 residues. The CDR3 region is CASRLAGIYNEQFF. In DNA, the CDR3 is TGTGCCAGTAGGCTAGCGGGAATATACAATGAGCAGTTCTTC.

The chain uses TRBV11-2 and TRBJ2-5; the D gene is possibly TRBD2 (5 bases). Germline CDR1 is SGHAT and CDR2 is FQNNGV. Trimming left V 1 base short and J 1 base short, with 19 bases between. The CDR3 extends over 18 amino acids. CDR3 amino acids: CASSLGDGVARLQETQYF. The CDR3 bases are TGTGCCAGCAGCTTAGGTGACGGAGTAGCGAGACTCCAAGAGACCCAGTACTTC.

This sequence joins TRBV27 and TRBJ1-5, with D possibly TRBD1 on 5 matching bases. Deletions cut 4 bases from V and 3 bases from J, with 13 bases between. Germline V CDR1 and CDR2: MNHEY, SMNVEV (reference sequence). The CDR3 runs to 15 residues. CDR3 bases: TGTGCCAGCAGTTCCCGGGTGGGGGTCAATCAGCCCCAGCATTTT. It translates to CASSSRVGVNQPQHF.

The DNA for the CDR3 is TGCGCCAGCAGCCTCGGAGGGACAGGGGTCGCAAAACTGTTTTTT. This encodes CASSLGGTGVAKLFF. The rearrangement joins TRBV4-1 to TRBJ1-4, with 10 nucleotides matching TRBD1. The ends lost 4 bases at V and 10 bases at J; junction bases unmatched: 9. Germline assignment: CDR1 MGHRA and CDR2 YSYEKL. The CDR3 is 15 amino acids.

The CDR3 spells CASSRTGAIIYGYTF. The CDR3 coding sequence is TGTGCCAGCAGTAGGACAGGGGCGATAATCTATGGCTACACCTTC. The genes are TRBV12-3 or TRBV12-4 and TRBJ1-2, with TRBD1 matching 9 bases. With V trimmed by 5 bases and J by 4 bases, 8 bases remained unmatched. This CDR3 is built from 15 residues.

The gene calls are TRBV30 and TRBJ2-5, with D perhaps given as TRBD1 or TRBD2 (6 bases each). This CDR3 has 14 amino acids. Trimming left V 0 bases short and J 4 bases short, with 12 bases between. In germline, CDR1 is GTSNPN, CDR2 SVGIG (reference sequence). For the CDR3, the DNA is TGTGCCTGGAGTGTTAGGGGGAGGAGAGAGACCCAGTACTTC. It yields the protein CAWSVRGRRETQYF.

The CDR3 coding sequence is TGCAGTGCTTGGGATAACTATGGCTACACCTTC. Its translation is CSAWDNYGYTF. The gene calls are TRBV20-1 and TRBJ1-2; no clear D gene. The length of the CDR3 is 11 residues. CDR1 DFQATT and CDR2 SNEGSKA come from the germline V gene (reference sequence). Trimming took off 5 bases at V and 1 base at J, with 5 bases between the two ends.

The V call is TRBV28, the J call TRBJ2-7; D is uncertain. Trimming took off 3 bases at V and 5 bases at J, with 11 bases between the two ends. The CDR3 has 13 amino acids. The germline V gene encodes CDR1 MDHEN and CDR2 SYDVKM. Here the CDR3 reads CASSLPNGNEQYF. The CDR3 DNA sequence: TGTGCCAGCAGTTTGCCCAACGGTAACGAGCAGTACTTC.

In this sample, this clonotype turned up a few times. The CDR3 nucleotides read TGTGCCAGCTCATCCGGCAATCAGCCCCAGCATTTT. It specifies CASSSGNQPQHF. The chain uses TRBV27 and TRBJ1-5; D is unclear. CDR3 length equals 12 residues. Deletions cut 8 bases from V and 2 bases from J, with 7 bases between. CDR1 is MNHEY and CDR2 is SMNVEV in the germline V gene (reference sequence).

This chain joins TRBV7-3 and TRBJ1-2; TRBD1 matches at 10 bases. The CDR3 contains 15 residues. Germline lookup yields CDR1 SGHTA and CDR2 FQGTGA. V trimming: 4 bases; J trimming: 4 bases; junction bases outside the gene matches: 6. CDR3 region: CASSSTGTGVYGYTF. Here the CDR3 DNA reads TGTGCCAGCAGCTCAACCGGGACAGGGGTCTATGGCTACACCTTC.

The rearrangement uses TRBV9 and TRBJ2-7, with D uncertain. Per the germline V gene, CDR1 is SGDLS and CDR2 is YYNGEE. The length of the CDR3 is 14 residues. The ends were cut back, 0 bases at V and 3 bases at J, with 10 bases in the middle. CDR3 loop: CASSVGDKNYEQYF. The CDR3 coding sequence is TGTGCCAGCAGCGTAGGGGATAAGAACTACGAGCAGTACTTC.

V gene TRBV9 combines with J gene TRBJ2-2; D assignment may be TRBD1 or TRBD2 (5 bases each). Per the germline V gene, CDR1 is SGDLS and CDR2 is YYNGEE. The CDR3 is 15 residues long. The germline V and J ends were trimmed by 0 bases and 5 bases, with 11 bases remaining between them. CDR3 region: CASSVEVGPTGELFF. As DNA, the CDR3 is TGTGCCAGCAGCGTAGAGGTGGGACCGACCGGGGAGCTGTTTTTT.

The V gene is TRBV29-1, the J gene TRBJ1-5; TRBD1 is a possible D gene (6 bases). The CDR3 spans 14 residues. Germline values: CDR1 SQVTM, CDR2 ANQGSEA. V shed 4 bases and J shed 0 bases, with 10 bases lying between them. The CDR3 sequence is CSVGTVNSNQPQHF. The CDR3 nucleotides are TGCAGCGTTGGGACAGTAAATAGCAATCAGCCCCAGCATTTT.

This clonotype occurred once. V usage is TRBV30 and J usage is TRBJ2-2; unclear D gene. The CDR3 runs 11 residues. Germline V gives CDR1 GTSNPN, CDR2 SVGIG (reference sequence). Trimming took 4 bases from V and 7 from J, leaving 7 bases between them. CDR3 amino acids: CAWNLHGELFF. For the CDR3, the DNA is TGTGCCTGGAACTTGCACGGGGAGCTGTTTTTT.